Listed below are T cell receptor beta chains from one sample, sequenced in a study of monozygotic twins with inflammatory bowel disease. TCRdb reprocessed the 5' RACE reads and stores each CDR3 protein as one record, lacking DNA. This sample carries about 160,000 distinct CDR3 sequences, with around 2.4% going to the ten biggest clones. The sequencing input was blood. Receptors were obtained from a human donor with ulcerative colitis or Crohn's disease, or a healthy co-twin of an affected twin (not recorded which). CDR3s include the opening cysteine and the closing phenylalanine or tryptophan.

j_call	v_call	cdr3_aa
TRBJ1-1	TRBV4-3	CASSHDRDGNTEAFF
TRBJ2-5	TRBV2	CASSRTGAETQYF
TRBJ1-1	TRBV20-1	CSASYQGLMNTEAFF
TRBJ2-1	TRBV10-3	CAINSGQINEQFF
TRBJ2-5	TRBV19	CASQGLDGSQYF
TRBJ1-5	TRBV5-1	CASSPGGTGAQPQHF
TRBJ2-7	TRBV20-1	CSARRLAETYEQYF
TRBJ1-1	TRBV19	CASSIGAGTEAFF
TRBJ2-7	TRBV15	CATSRDRRGYEQYF
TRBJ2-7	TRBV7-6	CASSLGGDRFYEQYF
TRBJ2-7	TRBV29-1	CSVELWTSGDSYEQYF
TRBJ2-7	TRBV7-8	CASSVVQSYEQYF
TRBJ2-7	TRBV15	CATSVGTGGIGEQYF
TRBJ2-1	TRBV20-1	CSAGADGDNEQFF
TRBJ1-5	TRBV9	CASSVGGPGQPQHF
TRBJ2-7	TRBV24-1	CATSGGRSYEQYF
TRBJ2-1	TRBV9	CASGSGRVTNEQFF
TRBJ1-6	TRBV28	CASSLAGFSSPLHF
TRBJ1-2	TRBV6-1	CASKRQGKNYGYTF
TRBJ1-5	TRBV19	CASSRSAGGQPQHF
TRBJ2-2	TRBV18	CASSPFGRAAGELFF
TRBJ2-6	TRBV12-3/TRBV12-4	CASSFYSGANVLTF